These 23 T cell receptor beta chains share one sample of origin, sequenced in a study of cytomegalovirus exposure and HLA in healthy donors. The repertoire was sequenced with immunoSEQ multiplex PCR; TCRdb's copy has only in-frame clones and lacks some. The sample lists about 220,000 clones; about 90% were seen once. Material: PBMCs. These receptors originate from a woman aged 18 to 35 in good health and CMV-seronegative.

The CDR3 DNA is TGCAGTGCCTCTGGGGGGGATGGCTACACCTTC. Its translation is CSASGGDGYTF. The rearrangement joins TRBV20-1 to TRBJ1-2; D is possibly TRBD1 (5 bases). The germline V gene has CDR1 DFQATT and CDR2 SNEGSKA (reference sequence). The V and J ends lost 6 bases and 6 bases respectively, with 11 bases between them. CDR3 size: 11 residues.

The table lists this clone with a count of one. The CDR3 loop reads CASSPPPGTVIYSNQPQHF. CDR3 nucleotide sequence: TGTGCCAGCAGTCCTCCCCCCGGGACAGTGATTTATAGCAATCAGCCCCAGCATTTT. V gene TRBV28 combines with J gene TRBJ1-5; 7 bases agree with TRBD1. This CDR3 region has 19 residues. V lost 5 bases and J lost 0; bases outside the gene matches: 16. CDR1 is MDHEN and CDR2 is SYDVKM in the germline V gene.

The chain couples TRBV6-6 to TRBJ1-5, with D possibly matching TRBD1 (6 bases). V lost 5 bases and J 5 bases, leaving 16 bases between the germline ends. The length of the CDR3 is 15 residues. Per germline, CDR1 MNHNY and CDR2 SVGAGI (reference sequence). CDR3 nucleotides: TGTGCCAGCAGTGACCCGAACAGGGACGATCAGCCCCAGCATTTT. Encoded protein: CASSDPNRDDQPQHF.

This clone was picked up a small number of times. The chain is built from TRBV11-2 and TRBJ2-2, with 7 bases aligning to TRBD1. Losses at the gene ends were 3 bases for V and 6 bases for J; bases not matched to a gene: 4. Germline V gene data show CDR1 as SGHAT and CDR2 as FQNNGV. The CDR3 has 14 amino acids. CDR3 residues: CASSFDRAPGELFF. DNA of the CDR3: TGTGCCAGCAGCTTCGACAGGGCCCCCGGGGAGCTGTTTTTT. The full variable domain, with the rest looked up from reference TRBV11-2 and TRBJ2-2, is EAGVAQSPRYKIIEKRQSVAFWCNPISGHATLYWYQQILGQGPKLLIQFQNNGVVDDSQLPKDRFSAERLKGVDSTLKIQPAKLEDSAVYLCASSFDRAPGELFFGEGSRLTVL.

This chain connects TRBV28 to TRBJ1-5, with TRBD1 matching over 7 bases. V shed 6 bases and J 9 bases; nucleotides not matched to a gene: 8. The CDR3 totals 13 residues. CDR1 is MDHEN and CDR2 is SYDVKM in the germline V gene. Written as DNA, the CDR3 is TGTGCCAGCAGACCGAGGGGGCATCGGCCCCAGCATTTT. Its translation: CASRPRGHRPQHF.

The V and J genes are TRBV6-1 and TRBJ2-7; 8 bases are shared with TRBD2. The CDR3 has 14 amino acids. Per germline, CDR1 MNHNS and CDR2 SASEGT. Trimming at V came to 5 bases and at J to 6 bases, leaving 9 bases not matched to a gene. The CDR3 loop reads CASSTLADPSEQYF. In DNA form, the CDR3 reads TGTGCCAGCAGTACACTAGCGGACCCATCCGAGCAGTACTTC.

The chain employs TRBV10-1 and TRBJ1-2, with D possibly matching TRBD1 (6 bases). Looked up from germline, CDR1 is WNHNN and CDR2 is SYGVQD (reference sequence). The CDR3 has 13 residues. Trimming stripped 10 bases from V and 3 bases from J, with 15 bases between. In DNA form, the CDR3 reads TGCGCCACAACCCTACAGGGAGACTATGGCTACACCTTC. It codes for CATTLQGDYGYTF.

The gene calls are TRBV6-1 and TRBJ2-7, with 14 bases matching TRBD2. This CDR3 comprises 19 residues. Germline V CDR1 and CDR2: MNHNS, SASEGT. Losses at the gene ends were 3 bases for V and 3 bases for J; bases not matched to a gene: 13. The CDR3 sequence is CASSDWQGTSGRRYYEQYF. For the CDR3, the DNA is TGTGCCAGCAGTGATTGGCAAGGGACTAGCGGGAGACGTTACTACGAGCAGTACTTC.

This rearrangement joins TRBV12-5 to TRBJ2-5, with 11 bases matching TRBD2. CDR3 length: 14 amino acids. J gave up 4 bases and V 6 bases, and 4 bases lay outside the gene matches. The germline V gene encodes CDR1 LGHNT and CDR2 FRNRAP. This CDR3 reads CASGPLAGGETQYF. The CDR3 coding sequence is TGTGCTAGTGGCCCTCTAGCGGGAGGAGAGACCCAGTACTTC.

The chain uses TRBV10-2 and TRBJ2-1; no definite D call. The germline V gene has CDR1 WSHSY and CDR2 SAAADI. Trimming cost V 4 bases and J 2 bases, with 9 bases left between them. This CDR3 has 14 amino acids. CDR3: CASSGSDTYNEQFF. DNA of the CDR3: TGCGCCAGCAGTGGGTCCGACACCTACAATGAGCAGTTCTTC.

This chain uses TRBV2 with TRBJ2-7, with 8 bases matching TRBD1. Losses at the gene ends were 1 base for V and 2 bases for J; bases not matched to a gene: 4. Germline V gene lookup returns CDR1 SNHLY and CDR2 FYNNEI. The CDR3 contains 15 residues. CDR3 sequence: CASSEGGTGAYEQYF. CDR3 bases: TGTGCCAGCAGTGAAGGGGGGACAGGAGCCTACGAGCAGTACTTC.

The chain combines TRBV7-9 with TRBJ2-1, with 8 nucleotides matching TRBD1. CDR3 length equals 16 residues. Germline assignment: CDR1 SEHNR and CDR2 FQNEAQ (reference sequence). The V gene end was trimmed by 6 bases and the J gene end by 6 bases; junction bases not matched to a gene: 13. The CDR3 region has the DNA TGTGCCAGCAGATACTTGACAGGGGACGCGAGCAATGAGCAGTTCTTC. Its protein is CASRYLTGDASNEQFF.

The rearrangement joins TRBV6-5 to TRBJ2-7; TRBD1 is a possible D gene (6 bases). The V gene lost 8 bases and the J gene lost 4 bases, with 18 bases spanning the gap. The germline CDR1 and CDR2 sequences are MNHEY and SVGAGI. The length of the CDR3 is 14 residues. The CDR3 spells CASSAGVPTYEQYF. As DNA, the CDR3 is TGTGCCAGCTCGGCAGGGGTACCGACTTACGAGCAGTACTTC.

This clone was seen a single time. This sequence joins TRBV27 and TRBJ2-2, with 8 bases lining up with TRBD1. CDR3 size: 15 residues. CDR1 and CDR2 from the germline V gene are MNHEY and SMNVEV (reference sequence). V lost 5 bases and J lost 0; bases outside the gene matches: 2. The CDR3 spells CASSRQGSNTGELFF. The CDR3 nucleotides are TGTGCCAGCAGTAGACAGGGGTCGAACACCGGGGAGCTGTTTTTT.

This sequence joins TRBV11-3 and TRBJ2-1; TRBD2 agrees at 8 bases. Germline CDR1 and CDR2: SGHNT and YENEEA. V was pared by 5 bases and J by 4 bases, with 10 bases of the junction left unmatched. The CDR3 loop spans 16 amino acids. CDR3 residues: CASSTSGVLAYNEQFF. The CDR3 nucleotides read TGTGCCAGCAGCACTAGCGGAGTACTGGCTTACAATGAGCAGTTCTTC.

This clone showed up just once. The genes are TRBV19 and TRBJ2-7; TRBD1 aligns across 8 bases. The J segment lost 2 bases and the V segment lost 4 bases, leaving 4 bases of the junction unmatched. Germline assignment: CDR1 LNHDA and CDR2 SQIVND (reference sequence). CDR3 size: 14 residues. The CDR3 nucleotides read TGTGCCAGTAGTACGGACAGGGATGCCTACGAGCAGTACTTC. It translates to CASSTDRDAYEQYF.

The CDR3 DNA follows: TGTGCCTGGGACTTAGCGGGAGGGCATGAGCAGTTCTTC. Protein product: CAWDLAGGHEQFF. The gene calls are TRBV30 and TRBJ2-1, with 11 bases matching TRBD2. Germline V lookup: CDR1 GTSNPN, CDR2 SVGIG (reference sequence). The CDR3 is 13 amino acids. Unmatched junction bases numbered 5, after V lost 5 bases and J lost 8 bases.

CDR3 nucleotide sequence: TGTGCCAGCAGCTTACAGGGGGTAGCCGGGGAGCTGTTTTTT. Translating gives CASSLQGVAGELFF. The gene calls are TRBV7-2 and TRBJ2-2, with 7 bases lining up with TRBD1. Germline V gene sequence: CDR1 SGHTA, CDR2 FQGNSA. The J segment lost 6 bases and the V segment lost 2 bases, leaving 3 bases of the junction unmatched. The CDR3 runs 14 residues. Drawing the rest from reference TRBV7-2 and TRBJ2-2, the complete variable domain is GAGVSQSPSNKVTEKGKDVELRCDPISGHTALYWYRQSLGQGLEFLIYFQGNSAPDKSGLPSDRFSAERTGGSVSTLTIQRTQQEDSAVYLCASSLQGVAGELFFGEGSRLTVL.

The V call is TRBV28, the J call TRBJ1-1; TRBD1 might be the D (5 bases). CDR1 MDHEN and CDR2 SYDVKM come from the germline V gene. V dropped 4 bases and J dropped 2 bases, with 11 bases sitting between them. The CDR3 totals 14 residues. The CDR3 nucleotides are TGTGCCAGCAGTTATGAAGGGGTCAACACTGAAGCTTTCTTT. Its protein product is CASSYEGVNTEAFF. Variable domain in full (rest from reference TRBV28 and TRBJ1-1): DVKVTQSSRYLVKRTGEKVFLECVQDMDHENMFWYRQDPGLGLRLIYFSYDVKMKEKGDIPEGYSVSREKKERFSLILESASTNQTSMYLCASSYEGVNTEAFFGQGTRLTVV.

The chain carries TRBV4-1 and TRBJ1-3; D remains ambiguous. Germline V CDR1 and CDR2: MGHRA, YSYEKL. Trimming removed 2 bases at V and 0 bases at J, with 17 bases between. The CDR3 is 18 residues long. CDR3 bases: TGCGCCAGCAGCCAAATATTCCCGGGTGGCCACTCTGGAAACACCATATATTTT. This translates into CASSQIFPGGHSGNTIYF.

The chain employs TRBV6-1 and TRBJ2-7, with D perhaps matching TRBD2 (6 bases). This CDR3 contains 14 residues. From germline, CDR1 is MNHNS and CDR2 SASEGT. The V and J ends lost 9 bases and 4 bases respectively, with 19 bases between them. The CDR3 sequence: CASEGWLATYEQYF. CDR3 DNA: TGTGCCAGTGAGGGTTGGCTAGCGACGTACGAGCAGTACTTC.

V is TRBV6-4 and J is TRBJ2-5; 13 nucleotides agree with TRBD2. The V gene end was trimmed by 3 bases and the J gene end by 4 bases; junction bases not matched to a gene: 2. CDR1 and CDR2 from the germline V gene are MRHNA and SNTAGT. The CDR3 is 15 amino acids. CDR3 sequence reads: CASSELAGGPETQYF. CDR3 sequence (DNA): TGTGCCAGCAGTGAACTAGCGGGAGGGCCAGAGACCCAGTACTTC.

The chain is built from TRBV7-5 and TRBJ2-7; whether TRBD1, the table's D call, matches the DNA was not checked. TRBV7-5 is labeled a pseudogene. The CDR3 is 18 residues long. The CDR3 DNA reads as TGTGTCAGAAGCTGCCCACTCTTTGCCGGGACAGGGTCCTACGAGCAGTACTTC. This translates into CVRSCPLFAGTGSYEQYF.